This T cell receptor (beta chain) was sequenced for a study of radiation and T cells in renal cell carcinoma. Findings of the study overall: Baseline intratumoral clonotype presence is unknown without pretreatment biopsies.

In germline, CDR1 is SEHNR, CDR2 FQNEAQ (reference sequence). V trimming: 5 bases; J trimming: 4 bases; junction bases outside the gene matches: 2. The CDR3 covers 13 residues. Profiling relied on immunoSEQ multiplex PCR, and the TCRdb table lists in-frame clones only, not all of them. The profile covers 100,000 to 150,000 clones, with about four fifths appearing a single time and 5.8% taken by the ten largest. Note on this clone: Its antigen is unidentified. A single base separates this from a much larger clone, so it may be a read error.

The sample's time point: blood 2 weeks post-SBRT. Treatment meaning: 15 Gy SBRT to primary tumor, nephrectomy 4 weeks later. Blood was sampled at baseline, 2 weeks and 4 weeks after SBRT. The tumor was a clear cell renal cell carcinoma. The sequenced sample was blood, obtained from a patient whose treatment included radiotherapy and nephrectomy. V and J are TRBV7-9 and TRBJ1-1; TRBD1 agrees at 9 bases. The origin of this receptor is a middle-aged man with renal cell carcinoma. The CDR3 bases are TGTGCCAGCAGCGAGACAGGGGGCACTGAAGCTTTCTTT. Its protein product is CASSETGGTEAFF.